This TCR beta chain was sequenced during a study of shared clonotypes between healthy human individuals. Broader study findings: Memory subsets had estimated richness that was generally smaller than that of naive subsets.

The trim removed 6 bases at V and 5 bases at J, leaving 6 bases unmatched. The CDR3 consists of 13 residues. CDR1 SQVTM and CDR2 ANQGSEA come from the germline V gene. On this clone itself: As yet, its antigen is unknown. The sample carries other DNA sequences with the same CDR3.

The repertoire was sequenced with immunoSEQ multiplex PCR; TCRdb's copy has only in-frame clones and lacks some. This table holds millions of clones, roughly 95% found once. The sequence came from a man aged 18 to 35 in good health. The sample taken for sequencing was naive CD4+ T cells sorted from blood. Subset defined: CD45RA+ positively selected. V gene TRBV29-1 combines with J gene TRBJ2-5; 10 bases are shared with TRBD1. DNA of the CDR3: TGCAGCGTGGGGACAGGGGTGGGTGAGACCCAGTACTTC. It is translated as CSVGTGVGETQYF.